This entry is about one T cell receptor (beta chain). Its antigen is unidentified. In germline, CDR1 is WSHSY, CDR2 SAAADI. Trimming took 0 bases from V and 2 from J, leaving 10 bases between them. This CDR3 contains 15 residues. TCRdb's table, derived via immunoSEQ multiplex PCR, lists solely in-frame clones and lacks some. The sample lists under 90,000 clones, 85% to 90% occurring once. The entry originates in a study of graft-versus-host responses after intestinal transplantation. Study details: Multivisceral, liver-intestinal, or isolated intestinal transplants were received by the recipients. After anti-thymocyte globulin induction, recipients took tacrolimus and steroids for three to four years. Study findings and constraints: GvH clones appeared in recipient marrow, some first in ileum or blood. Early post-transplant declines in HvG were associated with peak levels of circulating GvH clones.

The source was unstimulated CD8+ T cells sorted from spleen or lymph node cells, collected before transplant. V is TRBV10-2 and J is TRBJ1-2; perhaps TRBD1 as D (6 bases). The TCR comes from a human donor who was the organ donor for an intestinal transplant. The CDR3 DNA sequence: TGCGCCAGCAGTGAGTCAGTAGGGACAAACTATGGCTACACCTTC. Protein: CASSESVGTNYGYTF.